These 13 T cell receptor beta chains were sequenced from one sample in a study of cytomegalovirus exposure and HLA in healthy donors. Primers: 60 Vbeta forward and 13 Jbeta reverse. Some clones are missing from TCRdb's copy, which holds only in-frame ones; the method was immunoSEQ multiplex PCR. Among around 90,000 clones listed, 75% to 90% were seen once. Sequences were obtained from PBMCs. These receptors were collected from a middle-aged man in good health and CMV-seropositive.

The rearrangement joins TRBV2 to TRBJ2-1, with TRBD2 identical over 7 bases. Looked up from germline, CDR1 is SNHLY and CDR2 is FYNNEI. The CDR3 length is 14 residues. The V gene end was trimmed by 7 bases and the J gene end by 3 bases; junction bases not matched to a gene: 6. The CDR3 loop reads CASKTLAHYNEQFF. CDR3 bases: TGTGCCAGCAAGACACTAGCGCACTACAATGAGCAGTTCTTC. Drawing the rest from reference TRBV2 and TRBJ2-1, the complete variable domain is EPEVTQTPSHQVTQMGQEVILRCVPISNHLYFYWYRQILGQKVEFLVSFYNNEISEKSEIFDDQFSVERPDGSNFTLKIRSTKLEDSAMYFCASKTLAHYNEQFFGPGTRLTVL.

This chain links TRBV13 with TRBJ2-5, with a tentative D call TRBD1 (6 bases). The length of the CDR3 is 13 residues. V lost 5 bases, J lost 4 bases, and 11 bases lay in between. CDR1 is PRHDT and CDR2 is FYEKMQ in the germline V gene (reference sequence). This chain's CDR3 is CASSEDRRETQYF. As DNA, the CDR3 is TGTGCCAGCAGCGAGGACAGAAGAGAGACCCAGTACTTC.

CDR3 region: CASSRRQALNTEAFF. For the CDR3, the DNA is TGTGCCAGCAGCAGGAGGCAGGCGTTGAACACTGAAGCTTTCTTT. This chain connects TRBV7-2 to TRBJ1-1; D remains unclear. Germline V lookup: CDR1 SGHTA, CDR2 FQGNSA. The CDR3 spans 15 residues. Trimming stripped 5 bases from V and 0 bases from J, with 13 bases between.

The chain joins TRBV29-1 to TRBJ1-2; 7 nucleotides align to TRBD1. CDR3 length equals 12 residues. V was pared by 4 bases and J by 4 bases, with 3 bases of the junction left unmatched. Germline lookup yields CDR1 SQVTM and CDR2 ANQGSEA. In DNA, the CDR3 is TGCAGCGTTGGACAGGGAACCTATGGCTACACCTTC. Translation gives CSVGQGTYGYTF.

CDR3 amino acids: CASSYTGRANTGELFF. CDR3 in DNA: TGTGCCAGCAGCTACACAGGGAGGGCGAACACCGGGGAGCTGTTTTTT. J is TRBJ2-2 and V is TRBV28; maybe TRBD2 (7 bases). V shed 6 bases and J shed 0 bases, with 14 bases lying between them. The germline gives CDR1 MDHEN, CDR2 SYDVKM. CDR3 length equals 16 residues.

This sequence joins TRBV19 and TRBJ1-4, with D perhaps matching TRBD1 (6 bases). Trimming cost V 6 bases and J 7 bases, with 18 bases left between them. Germline CDR1 LNHDA, CDR2 SQIVND (reference sequence). This CDR3 is built from 15 residues. The CDR3 region is CASSFVQGGAEKLFF. Here the CDR3 DNA reads TGTGCCAGTAGCTTCGTACAGGGAGGGGCTGAAAAACTGTTTTTT.

V is TRBV5-1 and J is TRBJ2-1; 9 positions match TRBD2. Trimming took 2 bases from V and 15 from J; bases not matched to a gene: 9. The CDR3 is made up of 13 amino acids. Germline V gene sequence: CDR1 SGHRS, CDR2 YFSETQ. Here the CDR3 DNA reads TGCGCCAGCAGCTTTTTAGCGGGAGAATCCCCGTTCTTC. This encodes CASSFLAGESPFF. The full variable domain, with the rest looked up from reference TRBV5-1 and TRBJ2-1, is KAGVTQTPRYLIKTRGQQVTLSCSPISGHRSVSWYQQTPGQGLQFLFEYFSETQRNKGNFPGRFSGRQFSNSRSEMNVSTLELGDSALYLCASSFLAGESPFFGPGTRLTVL.

The chain couples TRBV30 to TRBJ2-7, with TRBD2 matching over 8 bases. The germline V gene has CDR1 GTSNPN and CDR2 SVGIG (reference sequence). This CDR3 is 13 amino acids long. V lost 5 bases to trimming and J lost 3 bases; unmatched junction nucleotides: 6. In DNA form, the CDR3 reads TGTGCCTGGGTAACCGGGACTAGCTACGAGCAGTACTTC. Its translation: CAWVTGTSYEQYF.

This clone was seen a single time. J is TRBJ2-5 and V is TRBV7-2, with 9 bases identical to TRBD1. Per germline, CDR1 SGHTA and CDR2 FQGNSA. V was clipped by 5 bases and J by 7 bases; unmatched bases: 8. The CDR3 covers 14 residues. For the CDR3, the DNA is TGTGCCAGCAGCCGCTCCCGGGACAGGGTGACCCAGTACTTC. Translation: CASSRSRDRVTQYF.

This clone was seen a few times. For the CDR3, the DNA is TGTGCCAGCAGCGAACTAGCGGGAGGAATGGGTGAGCAGTTCTTC. Translation: CASSELAGGMGEQFF. The chain links TRBV6-1 to TRBJ2-1; 12 bases align to TRBD2. The germline CDR1 and CDR2 sequences are MNHNS and SASEGT. The CDR3 consists of 15 residues. Germline trimming cut 6 bases from V and 9 bases from J; bases unmatched to any gene: 9.

This clone was seen more than once but under ten times. V and J are TRBV7-9 and TRBJ1-6; 7 bases line up with TRBD1. Per the germline V gene, CDR1 is SEHNR and CDR2 is FQNEAQ (reference sequence). The V gene end was trimmed by 6 bases and the J gene end by 9 bases; junction bases not matched to a gene: 14. CDR3 length: 16 residues. CDR3: CASSLPPTGAGSPLHF. The CDR3 bases are TGTGCCAGCAGTCTTCCCCCCACAGGGGCCGGTTCACCCCTCCACTTT. Supplemented by reference TRBV7-9 and TRBJ1-6, the full variable domain reads DTGVSQNPRHKITKRGQNVTFRCDPISEHNRLYWYRQTLGQGPEFLTYFQNEAQLEKSRLLSDRFSAERPKGSFSTLEIQRTEQGDSAMYLCASSLPPTGAGSPLHFGNGTRLTVT.

V gene TRBV2 combines with J gene TRBJ2-5, with 7 bases aligning to TRBD2. CDR1 SNHLY and CDR2 FYNNEI come from the germline V gene. The CDR3 covers 13 residues. Trimming removed 6 bases from V and 1 base from J; junction bases left unmatched: 2. CDR3 coding DNA: TGTGCCAGCAGGAGCGGGGCCCAAGAGACCCAGTACTTC. Protein: CASRSGAQETQYF.

In its sample, this clone was seen once. A read error may account for a junction end that differs from germline. This chain connects TRBV7-7 to TRBJ2-2; 11 bases map to TRBD2. Germline loops: CDR1 SSHAT, CDR2 FNYEAQ (reference sequence). This CDR3 comprises 18 residues. The CDR3 DNA is TGTGCTAGCAGCTTAGTAGCGGGGGGGCCCCGATTCACCGGGGAGCTGTTTTTT. Protein product: CASSLVAGGPRFTGELFF.